This is a list of T cell receptor beta chains from one sample in a study of T cell repertoires in cytomegalovirus infection. MiXCR was run by TCRdb on the reads, yielding one entry per CDR3 protein. Counted here are approximately 500,000 distinct CDR3 sequences, 16% occurring once; the ten biggest clones make up roughly a quarter. The sample consisted of CD8+ T cells from PBMCs. These receptor sequences come from a human donor in good health (CMV status not recorded). Some clones in this sample may be carry-over from other donors' samples. The CDR3 runs from the conserved cysteine through the conserved F or W. A D gene is named only where the DNA matches it firmly. Clone size appears in some rows only: once, few, many, or a class for an expanded clone.

d_gene	v_gene	abundance	j_gene	CDR3aa	CDR3nt
.	TRBV6-5	many	TRBJ2-2	CASSPTLQSYLNTGELFF	TGTGCCAGCAGCCCTACTCTACAGAGCTACTTGAACACCGGGGAGCTGTTTTTT
.	TRBV15	.	TRBJ2-2	CATSRPEGGELFF	TGTGCCACCAGCAGGCCGGAGGGCGGGGAGCTGTTTTTT
.	TRBV7-9	many	TRBJ1-1	CASSLVVGNAEAFF	TGTGCCAGCAGCTTAGTAGTGGGGAACGCTGAAGCTTTCTTT
.	TRBV27	.	TRBJ2-1	CASSSFGNEQFF	TGTGCCAGCAGTTCTTTTGGCAATGAGCAGTTCTTC
.	TRBV6-2/TRBV6-3	.	TRBJ2-7	CASSYKAVYEQYF	TGTGCCAGCAGTTACAAGGCGGTCTACGAGCAGTACTTC
TRBD1	TRBV7-2	many	TRBJ2-7	CASSPRTGGSDEQYF	TGTGCCAGCAGCCCGCGGACAGGGGGCTCGGACGAGCAGTACTTC
TRBD1	TRBV12-5	many	TRBJ1-5	CASEGGQAGYSNQPQHF	TGTGCTAGTGAGGGAGGACAGGCGGGATATAGCAATCAGCCCCAGCATTTT
.	TRBV7-3	many	TRBJ1-5	CASSYRDTNQPQHF	TGTGCCAGCAGTTACCGGGACACCAATCAGCCCCAGCATTTT
.	TRBV5-1	few	TRBJ2-1	CASSLEGAEQFF	TGCGCCAGCAGCTTGGAAGGAGCTGAGCAGTTCTTC
TRBD1	TRBV20-1	.	TRBJ1-1	CSALRTGHIVTEAFF	TGCAGTGCTCTGCGGACAGGGCACATCGTGACTGAAGCTTTCTTT
.	TRBV7-8	many	TRBJ1-4	CASRLDPGGNEKLFF	TGTGCCAGCAGATTGGACCCGGGGGGCAATGAAAAACTGTTTTTT
.	TRBV4-1	few	TRBJ2-3	CASSQVDSAGVTQYF	TGCGCCAGCAGCCAAGTTGACAGCGCTGGAGTTACGCAGTATTTT
.	TRBV4-1	many	TRBJ1-1	CASSQVRANTEAFF	TGCGCCAGCAGCCAAGTCAGGGCGAACACTGAAGCTTTCTTT
.	TRBV5-1	few	TRBJ1-2	CASSSLQGLNYGYTF	TGCGCCAGCAGCTCCCTGCAGGGCCTTAACTATGGCTACACCTTC
.	TRBV7-3	.	TRBJ2-3	CASSPGTQPSTDTQYF	TGTGCCAGCAGCCCAGGGACCCAACCTAGCACAGATACGCAGTATTTT
.	TRBV7-6	many	TRBJ2-1	CASSLAAGSGYNEQFF	TGTGCCAGCAGCTTAGCGGCGGGGTCTGGGTACAATGAGCAGTTCTTC
TRBD1	TRBV5-3	.	TRBJ1-1	CASSLQGSEVTEAFF	TGTGCCAGCAGCCTACAGGGGTCAGAGGTCACTGAAGCTTTCTTT
.	TRBV28	many	TRBJ2-4	CASSLRLAKNIQYF	TGTGCCAGCAGTTTGCGTCTAGCCAAAAACATTCAGTACTTC
TRBD2	TRBV18	many	TRBJ2-1	CASSPNGTSVVYNEQFF	TGTGCCAGCTCACCTAACGGGACTAGCGTAGTCTACAATGAGCAGTTCTTC
TRBD2	TRBV15	many	TRBJ2-3	CATSRIGRGITDTQYF	TGTGCCACCAGCAGAATAGGGCGGGGGATCACAGATACGCAGTATTTT
.	TRBV11-2	many	TRBJ2-6	CASSHTGPGANVLTF	TGTGCCAGCAGCCATACAGGGCCTGGGGCCAACGTCCTGACTTTC
.	TRBV4-1	.	TRBJ1-2	CASSQDSSYGYTF	TGCGCCAGCAGTCAAGATAGCAGTTATGGCTACACCTTC
TRBD1	TRBV7-9	many	TRBJ2-7	CASRDRDSYEQYF	TGTGCCAGCCGGGACAGGGACTCCTACGAGCAGTACTTC
.	TRBV4-1	.	TRBJ1-5	CASSQAGGVNQPQHF	TGCGCCAGCAGCCAGGCGGGGGGGGTGAATCAGCCCCAGCATTTT
.	TRBV20-1	few	TRBJ1-2	CSALGQLANYGYTF	TGCAGTGCTCTTGGACAGTTAGCTAACTATGGCTACACCTTC
.	TRBV28	many	TRBJ2-3	CASTRPHAGPYTDTQYF	TGTGCCAGCACCCGTCCCCATGCGGGGCCCTACACAGATACGCAGTATTTT
.	TRBV20-1	few	TRBJ1-5	CSAAQGRRDQPQHF	TGCAGTGCTGCCCAGGGTCGGAGGGATCAGCCCCAGCATTTT
TRBD1	TRBV9	few	TRBJ1-2	CASSVGDRANYGYTF	TGTGCCAGCAGCGTAGGGGACAGGGCTAACTATGGCTACACCTTC
TRBD1	TRBV5-4	few	TRBJ2-7	CASSSPGQGGYEQYF	TGTGCCAGCAGCTCGCCGGGACAGGGGGGGTACGAGCAGTACTTC
.	TRBV7-9	.	TRBJ2-1	CASSSGGLNEQFF	TGTGCCAGCAGCTCGGGGGGCCTGAATGAGCAGTTCTTC
.	TRBV27	many	TRBJ1-2	CASSLRGPNYGYTF	TGTGCCAGCAGTTTACGGGGTCCCAACTATGGCTACACCTTC
.	TRBV20-1	.	TRBJ1-6	CSARSVVRGPGFNSPLHF	TGCAGTGCTAGATCCGTAGTCCGTGGCCCGGGATTTAATTCACCCCTCCACTTT